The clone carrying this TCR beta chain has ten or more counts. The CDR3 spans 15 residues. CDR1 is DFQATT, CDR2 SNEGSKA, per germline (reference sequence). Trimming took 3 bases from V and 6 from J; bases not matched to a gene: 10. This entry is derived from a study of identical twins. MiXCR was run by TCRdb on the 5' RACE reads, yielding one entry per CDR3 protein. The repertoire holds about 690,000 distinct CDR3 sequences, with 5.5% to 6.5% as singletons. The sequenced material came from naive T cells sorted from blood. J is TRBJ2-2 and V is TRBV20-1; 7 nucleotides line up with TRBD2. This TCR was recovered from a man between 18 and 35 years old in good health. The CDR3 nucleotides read TGCAGTGCTAGGAAGGCTAGCGGTACGGCCGGGGAGCTGTTTTTT. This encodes CSARKASGTAGELFF.